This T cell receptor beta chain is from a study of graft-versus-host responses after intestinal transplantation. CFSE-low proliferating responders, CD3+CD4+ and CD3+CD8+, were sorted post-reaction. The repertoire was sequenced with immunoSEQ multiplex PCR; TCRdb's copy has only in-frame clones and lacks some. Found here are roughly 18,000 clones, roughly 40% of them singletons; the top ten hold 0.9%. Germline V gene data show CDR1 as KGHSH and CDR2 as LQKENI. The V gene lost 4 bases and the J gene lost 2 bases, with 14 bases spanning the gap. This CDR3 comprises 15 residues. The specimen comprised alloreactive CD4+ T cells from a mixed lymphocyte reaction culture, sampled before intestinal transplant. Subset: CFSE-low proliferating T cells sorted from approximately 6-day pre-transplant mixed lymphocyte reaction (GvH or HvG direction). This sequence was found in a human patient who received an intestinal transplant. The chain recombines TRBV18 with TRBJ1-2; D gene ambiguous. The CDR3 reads CASSQADTANYGYTF. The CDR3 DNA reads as TGTGCCAGCTCACAAGCCGACACGGCGAACTATGGCTACACCTTC.